This T cell receptor beta chain was captured by sequencing in a study of blood T cell repertoires in COVID-19. Study at large: The origin of the acute and convalescent COVID-19 samples was the United States, Italy and Spain.

Participants' own reports of clinical history determined their cohort assignment. The germline V gene encodes CDR1 SGHTS and CDR2 YDEGEE. The CDR3 runs to 14 residues. With 1 base removed from V and 7 bases from J, the gap between germline ends came to 12 bases. In the study's own analysis: Amplification from reference gene primers served as the basis for estimated nucleated cell counts. The table came from immunoSEQ multiplex PCR; TCRdb's copy has only in-frame clones and leaves some out. The V and J calls and clone size were taken over from that table, and D and trimming were inferred from the DNA. Here the sample spans about 220,000 clones, roughly 88% being singletons.

This receptor was obtained from a woman aged 45 to 65 with acute COVID-19. The sequenced sample was PBMCs or T cells enriched from blood (not recorded which). The chain joins TRBV5-8 to TRBJ1-5; D might be TRBD1 (5 bases). CDR3 protein: CASSLYGGGQPQHF. The CDR3 DNA sequence: TGTGCCAGCAGCTTGTATGGGGGGGGACAGCCCCAGCATTTT.